This entry concerns a single T cell receptor (beta chain). The antigen it binds to is not known. Within one base of it there is no much larger clone, and no base qualities were kept. Other nucleotide sequences in the sample specify the same CDR3. Using the deep immunoSEQ assay, multiplex PCR amplified TCR CDR3 regions from genomic DNA. Extracted genomic DNA from each cell subset was spread evenly across all wells of several immunoSEQ 96-well plates, with each plate serving as a replicate. For unsorted PBMC, each replicate PCR was loaded with roughly 330 ng genomic DNA, equivalent to 25,000 to 35,000 T cell genomes. Ten immunoSEQ deep assay plates were used to sequence the unsorted PBMC genomic DNA. The purified libraries were quantified using a Qubit 3.0 fluorometer, sized with a Bioanalyzer 2100, and then quantified again using the KAPA Library Quantification kit. Each immunoSEQ 96-well plate was sequenced on its own single-read 150-cycle Illumina NextSeq 550 flow cell. Concerning the study's data processing: The immunoSEQ output contained only junctional sequences without quality scores, so filtering could not match that applied to full-length reads. Sequences were annotated with PyIR, a Python wrapper for IgBLAST v1.9, and V/J genes and CDR3 were assigned using IMGT germline references. Reads with weak V/J assignments (E-value above 1e-6), missing CDR3, stop codons, out-of-frame junctions, or ambiguous translated residues were removed. V3J clonotypes were defined as sequences sharing an identical inferred V gene, J gene, and CDR3 amino acid sequence. The percentage overlap between two repertoires was calculated by dividing the number of shared unique clonotypes by the size of the smaller repertoire. RTK rarefaction, the Chao1 estimator, and Recon v2.1 estimates of unobserved clonotypes were used to assess repertoire richness. In its TCRdb copy, this immuneACCESS table keeps in-frame sequences only and misses some clones. Where compared with another copy, unresolved V genes explain less than half of these, and the others have no known cause. That table supplies the V and J calls and clone size; D and trimming were determined from the DNA. The sample table lists about 470,000 clones, 75% to 85% of them with a count of one. The top ten hold about 13% of the sample.

The sample comes from a study of shared clonotypes between healthy human individuals (TCRdb year 2020). Background for the entire study: A couple of women and a few men aged 18 to 49 years were included in the cohort. To estimate repertoire size and how much clonotypes are shared between individuals, the study performed deep sequencing of blood TCR repertoires from a handful of healthy adults. Different laboratories and diverse techniques were used to prepare libraries and sequence TCR repertoires, to increase sequencing depth and limit assay-specific biases. Leukapheresis yielded between about 0.94 and 9 billion PBMCs per donor. Study-wide findings and limitations: Sampling was restricted to blood, and TCR repertoires in tissue are likely to differ from TCR repertoires in blood. Because the study included a small number of donors, the genetic and exposure-history diversity represented was limited. Pairwise subsampling led to the expectation that sequencing depth would affect the degree of clonotype sharing among donors.

Healthy HIV-negative adults with no recently reported acute infections or vaccinations were included as donors. Every donor was a Caucasian adult residing in Nashville, Tennessee, USA. For unsorted samples, tens of millions of PBMCs were counted, and genomic DNA was extracted using the QIAamp DNA Blood Mini kit. After blood collection by leukapheresis, PBMCs were isolated using Ficoll-Histopaque density gradient centrifugation and then cryopreserved in the vapor phase of liquid nitrogen. The germline V gene yields SGHTA for CDR1 and FQGNSA for CDR2. From its cysteine to its phenylalanine, the CDR3 spans 13 amino acids. Solely the CDR3 DNA is kept, with 39 bases framed from the first base. V is shortened by 3 bases, J by 3 bases, and the region joining them spans 6 bases.

The source is a woman aged 40 to 50 in good health. Some clones in this sample may be carry-over from other donors' samples. This sequence uses TRBV7-2 and TRBJ2-1; too little of a D gene remains to name it. What was sequenced was PBMCs. The sequence in DNA is TGTGCCAGCAGCTTCAGCCGCTACAATGAGCAGTTCTTC. The resulting protein is CASSFSRYNEQFF.